Shown below are 15 T cell receptor beta chains from a single sample sequenced in a study of human T cells and chemical hapten exposure listed by TCRdb under 2021. The sample's time point, from its label and the paper: healthy volunteer bleed at 2 weeks. Unfractionated whole blood was collected in Tempus Blood RNA tubes, and total RNA was extracted from that blood. The method was RACE. Sequencing relied on a NextSeq 500. TCRdb trimmed public reads at Q25 via fastp, called clones via MiXCR and kept in-frame beta chains. All rows with the same CDR3 protein become a single entry with the most common DNA and genes. The sample has some 90,000 distinct CDR3 sequences on record, around 9% of them singletons. The ten most abundant clones make up approximately 2.9% of the sample. Sequenced: whole blood. Source of these receptors: a female donor in good health. Some clones in this sample may be carry-over from other donors' samples.

The chain uses TRBV20-1 and TRBJ2-7; 10 bases line up with TRBD2. The V gene's germline CDR1 is DFQATT and CDR2 SNEGSKA (reference sequence). The CDR3 runs to 15 residues. Losses at the gene ends were 0 bases for V and 6 bases for J; bases not matched to a gene: 8. The CDR3 reads CSAREGSGGGSEQYF. CDR3 bases: TGCAGTGCTAGAGAAGGAAGCGGGGGGGGGTCCGAGCAGTACTTC.

There are a few counts of this clonotype. The chain is built from TRBV19 and TRBJ1-1, with 8 bases that match TRBD1. Germline CDR1 LNHDA, CDR2 SQIVND (reference sequence). The CDR3 is 18 amino acids. J gave up 1 base and V 1 base, and 11 bases lay outside the gene matches. The CDR3 loop is CASSIGLWGQESNTEAFF. Here the CDR3 DNA reads TGTGCCAGTAGTATAGGCCTTTGGGGACAGGAGTCGAACACTGAAGCTTTCTTT.

This clonotype was picked up a small number of times. V usage is TRBV6-2 or TRBV6-3 and J usage is TRBJ1-6; the D gene is possibly TRBD1 (5 bases). Trimming pared 4 bases from V and 15 bases from J, leaving 19 bases between. Germline lookup yields CDR1 MNHEY and CDR2 SVGEGT. The CDR3 loop spans 14 amino acids. The CDR3 region has the DNA TGTGCCAGCAGTTTACAGGATACGACGCGTCTCCTCCACTTT. It encodes CASSLQDTTRLLHF.

This clonotype has only a few counts. The V call is TRBV29-1, the J call TRBJ2-3, with TRBD1 identical over 9 bases. Per the germline V gene, CDR1 is SQVTM and CDR2 is ANQGSEA. J was trimmed by 3 bases and V by 1 base; bases with no gene match: 5. This CDR3 is built from 15 residues. The CDR3 DNA is TGCAGCGTTGAAGGAGACAGGGGGAGAACAGATACGCAGTATTTT. Translated, it gives CSVEGDRGRTDTQYF.

This clonotype turned up a few times. V usage is TRBV20-1 and J usage is TRBJ2-3, with 8 bases lining up with TRBD2. From germline, CDR1 is DFQATT and CDR2 SNEGSKA (reference sequence). The V segment lost 0 bases and the J segment 3 bases; nucleotides outside the gene matches: 5. The CDR3 sequence is 15 residues long. CDR3 sequence: CSARDPAGETDTQYF. The DNA for the CDR3 is TGCAGTGCTAGAGATCCAGCGGGAGAGACAGATACGCAGTATTTT.

This clonotype was seen more than once but under ten times. The rearrangement links TRBV7-2 to TRBJ1-2; D remains unclear. The CDR3 is made up of 12 amino acids. The V end was cut by 5 bases, the J end by 4 bases, with 8 bases between. Germline V lookup: CDR1 SGHTA, CDR2 FQGNSA. CDR3 sequence: CASSKDGYGYTF. The CDR3 region has the DNA TGTGCCAGCAGCAAGGACGGCTATGGCTACACCTTC.

This clonotype has more than one count but fewer than ten. V and J are TRBV7-9 and TRBJ1-5; TRBD1 is a possible D gene (5 bases). The CDR3 spans 14 residues. Germline V gene data show CDR1 as SEHNR and CDR2 as FQNEAQ (reference sequence). V was clipped by 5 bases and J by 5 bases, with 13 bases between them. The CDR3: CASSDDRPHQPQHF. The DNA for the CDR3 is TGTGCCAGCAGCGACGACAGACCCCATCAGCCCCAGCATTTT.

This clonotype showed up just a few times. The rearrangement links TRBV12-3 or TRBV12-4 to TRBJ2-7; 14 bases are a match to TRBD2. J gave up 4 bases and V 6 bases, and 14 bases lay outside the gene matches. The CDR3 is 18 residues long. The CDR3 nucleotides are TGTGCCAGCAGCCCGCCCCTCAGACTAGCGGGAGGGGGGTACGAGCAGTACTTC. This translates into CASSPPLRLAGGGYEQYF.

This clonotype was counted only a few times. The V call is TRBV9, the J call TRBJ1-6; 7 bases fit TRBD1. There are 15 residues in the CDR3. Per the germline V gene, CDR1 is SGDLS and CDR2 is YYNGEE. V shed 0 bases and J 7 bases; nucleotides not matched to a gene: 4. The CDR3 nucleotides are TGTGCCAGCAGCGTAGCGGGACAGACGAATTCACCCCTCCACTTT. Protein: CASSVAGQTNSPLHF. The whole variable domain, remainder taken from reference TRBV9 and TRBJ1-6, is DSGVTQTPKHLITATGQRVTLRCSPRSGDLSVYWYQQSLDQGLQFLIQYYNGEERAKGNILERFSAQQFPDLHSELNLSSLELGDSALYFCASSVAGQTNSPLHFGNGTRLTVT.

Ten or more counts support this clonotype. This chain links TRBV29-1 with TRBJ1-2; D not certain. V shed 4 bases and J shed 1 base, with 4 bases lying between them. Germline CDR1 and CDR2: SQVTM and ANQGSEA. The CDR3 is made up of 11 amino acids. Here the CDR3 DNA reads TGCAGCGTTGGCCATAACTATGGCTACACCTTC. As protein: CSVGHNYGYTF.

The rearrangement joins TRBV28 to TRBJ2-7; D is ambiguous. V shed 8 bases and J shed 3 bases, with 20 bases lying between them. The length of the CDR3 is 15 residues. CDR1 is MDHEN, CDR2 SYDVKM, per germline. The CDR3 region has the DNA TGTGCCAGCCGACGCCGTGGTGGGCGCGGCTACGAGCAGTACTTC. Translation: CASRRRGGRGYEQYF.

This clonotype was found many times. The rearrangement uses TRBV4-3 and TRBJ2-5; D is possibly TRBD2 (5 bases). V was trimmed by 3 bases and J by 0 bases, leaving 11 bases between them. In germline, CDR1 is LGHNA, CDR2 YSLEER. This CDR3 has 15 residues. The CDR3 DNA reads TGCGCCAGCAGCCAGGCGCCGACTAACCAAGAGACCCAGTACTTC. Amino acids: CASSQAPTNQETQYF.

This clonotype showed up many times. This chain links TRBV28 with TRBJ1-6; maybe TRBD1 (5 bases). Germline V CDR1 and CDR2: MDHEN, SYDVKM. Trimming cost V 7 bases and J 8 bases, with 24 bases left between them. The CDR3 totals 17 residues. CDR3 DNA: TGTGCCAGCACCGGTTGGGGGTTTAGGGGTAAGGATTCACCCCTCCACTTT. It is translated as CASTGWGFRGKDSPLHF.

This clonotype was found a few times. The chain couples TRBV6-2 or TRBV6-3 to TRBJ2-1, with TRBD2 matching 12 bases. J gave up 1 base and V 4 bases, and 5 bases lay outside the gene matches. Germline CDR1 reads MNHEY; CDR2 reads SVGEGT. The CDR3 loop spans 17 amino acids. The CDR3 reads CASSSRLAGESYNEQFF. CDR3 nucleotides: TGTGCCAGCAGTTCTAGACTAGCGGGAGAGTCCTACAATGAGCAGTTCTTC.

This clonotype was counted between two and nine times. The V gene is TRBV5-1, the J gene TRBJ2-5, with a possible D match to TRBD1 (6 bases). Trimming stripped 4 bases from V and 5 bases from J, with 21 bases between. Germline CDR1 SGHRS, CDR2 YFSETQ. The CDR3 length is 16 residues. CDR3 loop: CASSPEAAGDGETQYF. The CDR3, as DNA: TGCGCCAGCAGCCCGGAGGCGGCAGGGGACGGTGAGACCCAGTACTTC.